Below are 18 T cell receptor beta chains sequenced from a single sample in a study of T-cell reconstitution after alpha-beta-depleted transplantation in children. Unique molecular identifiers tagged the TCRbeta library. TCRdb reprocessed the PCR reads via MiXCR and lists one record per CDR3 protein. The sample carries approximately 190,000 distinct CDR3 sequences, 8.4% recorded once. The source material was PBMCs, mostly from graft donor cells, sampled 360 days after TCRalphabeta/CD19-depleted stem cell transplant. The receptor set was obtained from a male patient aged 2 to 10 who had a stem cell transplant for acute myeloid leukemia, so the T cells may come from the graft donor.

This rearrangement joins TRBV6-5 to TRBJ2-2; D call uncertain. V was pared by 4 bases and J by 7 bases, with 10 bases between. This CDR3 is built from 13 residues. Germline V CDR1 and CDR2: MNHEY, SVGAGI. The CDR3 DNA is TGTGCCAGCAGTTCCCCGGTCGGCGGGGAGCTGTTTTTT. Amino acids: CASSSPVGGELFF.

The CDR3 DNA reads TGTGCCAGCAGTTTCGCGGGACTAGCGGGGGTGAGCTCCTACAATGAGCAGTTCTTC. Protein: CASSFAGLAGVSSYNEQFF. The rearrangement joins TRBV12-3 or TRBV12-4 to TRBJ2-1; 14 bases are shared with TRBD2. V shed 3 bases, J shed 0 bases, and the junction held 7 bases outside the gene matches. The CDR3 is 19 amino acids.

The sample holds a few counts of this clonotype. This chain links TRBV2 with TRBJ2-1; 11 nucleotides align to TRBD2. Germline trimming cut 10 bases from V and 0 bases from J; bases unmatched to any gene: 5. This CDR3 comprises 15 residues. CDR1 is SNHLY and CDR2 is FYNNEI in the germline V gene. The CDR3 DNA follows: TGTGCCATAGCTAGCGGGGGGATCTCCTACAATGAGCAGTTCTTC. Protein sequence: CAIASGGISYNEQFF. The variable domain in full, with the rest retrieved from reference TRBV2 and TRBJ2-1, is EPEVTQTPSHQVTQMGQEVILRCVPISNHLYFYWYRQILGQKVEFLVSFYNNEISEKSEIFDDQFSVERPDGSNFTLKIRSTKLEDSAMYFCAIASGGISYNEQFFGPGTRLTVL.

The J gene is TRBJ1-4, the V gene TRBV5-1, with TRBD1 matching over 7 bases. The CDR3 spans 18 residues. The trim removed 4 bases at V and 0 bases at J, leaving 12 bases unmatched. CDR1 is SGHRS, CDR2 YFSETQ, per germline. The CDR3 is CASSPGRDRHSTNEKLFF. The CDR3 coding sequence is TGCGCCAGCAGCCCGGGACGGGACAGACACTCAACTAATGAAAAACTGTTTTTT.

This clonotype was found a few times. The genes are TRBV6-6 and TRBJ2-2; no definite D call. The CDR3 length is 12 residues. V lost 6 bases to trimming and J lost 13 bases, with 15 bases between them. CDR1 and CDR2 from the germline V gene are MNHNY and SVGAGI (reference sequence). The CDR3 sequence is CASSQSNRGLFF. CDR3 bases: TGTGCCAGCAGCCAATCCAACCGAGGGCTGTTTTTT.

V gene TRBV20-1 combines with J gene TRBJ1-2; 7 bases are a match to TRBD1. The CDR3 is 15 amino acids. Germline CDR1 reads DFQATT; CDR2 reads SNEGSKA (reference sequence). V lost 4 bases, J lost 5 bases, and 13 bases stayed unmatched. In nucleotides, the CDR3 is TGCAGTGCTATTTATCCGGACAGGTCGGGGTATGGCTACACCTTC. This encodes CSAIYPDRSGYGYTF.

There are many counts of this clonotype. This chain joins TRBV29-1 and TRBJ1-1; D gene ambiguous. The CDR3 loop spans 12 amino acids. Germline CDR1 is SQVTM and CDR2 is ANQGSEA. Between the trimmed V and J ends, which lost 6 bases and 4 bases, there was a span of 12 bases. For the CDR3, the DNA is TGCAGCGTCGACCGTGGGTCCACTGAAGCTTTCTTT. Translating it yields CSVDRGSTEAFF.

The V and J genes are TRBV19 and TRBJ2-7; no reliable D call. CDR1 LNHDA and CDR2 SQIVND come from the germline V gene (reference sequence). There are 11 residues in the CDR3. Between the trimmed V and J ends, which lost 6 bases and 5 bases, there was a span of 8 bases. The CDR3 loop is CASSHNHEQYF. The CDR3 DNA reads as TGTGCCAGTAGCCACAACCACGAGCAGTACTTC.

This clonotype has ten or more counts. This chain links TRBV25-1 with TRBJ2-2; D unresolved. Germline-derived CDR1 and CDR2 are MGHDK and SYGVNS. The CDR3 length is 13 residues. V was shortened by 6 bases and J by 7 bases, with 12 bases between the two germline ends. In DNA form, the CDR3 reads TGTGCCAGCAGCCAAATCAGCCACGGGGAGCTGTTTTTT. Translation: CASSQISHGELFF.

This clonotype was recorded at least ten times. The chain links TRBV7-2 to TRBJ2-3; 12 bases align to TRBD1. V dropped 4 bases and J dropped 9; count of bases not matched to a gene: 14. Germline CDR1 SGHTA, CDR2 FQGNSA. This CDR3 spans 17 amino acids. The CDR3 region is CASSSQGAGTGGKTQYF. CDR3 nucleotide sequence: TGTGCCAGCAGCTCCCAGGGAGCCGGGACAGGGGGCAAAACGCAGTATTTT.

A few counts support this clonotype. V gene TRBV6-1 combines with J gene TRBJ2-7, with TRBD1 matching over 7 bases. The V gene's germline CDR1 is MNHNS and CDR2 SASEGT. The CDR3 covers 14 residues. J was trimmed by 2 bases and V by 4 bases; bases with no gene match: 5. The CDR3 sequence is CASSARDRTYEQYF. The CDR3 DNA reads as TGTGCCAGCAGTGCCCGGGACAGAACCTACGAGCAGTACTTC.

This clonotype was detected once. The chain couples TRBV3-1 to TRBJ2-2; the match to TRBD1 covers 11 bases. The ends lost 8 bases at V and 5 bases at J; junction bases unmatched: 10. Germline assignment: CDR1 LGHDT and CDR2 YNNKEL (reference sequence). This CDR3 contains 16 residues. The chain's CDR3 is CASGPWGTGGTGELFF. Here the CDR3 DNA reads TGTGCCAGCGGACCATGGGGGACAGGGGGGACCGGGGAGCTGTTTTTT.

At least ten counts were recorded for this clonotype. The rearrangement joins TRBV5-1 to TRBJ2-7; D is possibly TRBD1 (6 bases). The CDR3 extends over 12 amino acids. Germline loops: CDR1 SGHRS, CDR2 YFSETQ. Trimming stripped 4 bases from V and 4 bases from J, with 9 bases between. In nucleotides, the CDR3 is TGCGCCAGCAGCACACAGGGTTACGAGCAGTACTTC. Its protein product is CASSTQGYEQYF.

The sample holds a few counts of this clonotype. The chain couples TRBV10-1 to TRBJ2-1, with 7 bases that match TRBD2. The germline V gene encodes CDR1 WNHNN and CDR2 SYGVQD (reference sequence). V shed 3 bases, J shed 6 bases, and the junction held 11 bases outside the gene matches. The CDR3 loop spans 16 amino acids. DNA of the CDR3: TGCGCCAGCAGTGAATTCGGGACTACCCCTCGCAATGAGCAGTTCTTC. This translates into CASSEFGTTPRNEQFF.

This clonotype has a handful of counts. The chain employs TRBV10-3 and TRBJ2-7, with D tentatively TRBD2 (5 bases). In germline, CDR1 is ENHRY, CDR2 SYGVKD. This CDR3 is built from 15 residues. The V and J ends lost 3 bases and 5 bases respectively, with 17 bases between them. The CDR3: CAISEPVGGWNEQYF. The CDR3, as DNA: TGTGCCATCAGTGAACCAGTAGGCGGGTGGAACGAGCAGTACTTC.

This clonotype was seen ten or more times. The V call is TRBV12-3 or TRBV12-4, the J call TRBJ2-3; 8 bases are a match to TRBD2. The CDR3 spans 14 residues. With 3 bases clipped from V and 3 bases from J, the junction kept 2 bases outside the gene matches. CDR3 region: CASSFERETDTQYF. The CDR3 nucleotides are TGTGCCAGCAGTTTTGAGCGGGAGACAGATACGCAGTATTTT.

This clonotype was seen a few times. The chain joins TRBV20-1 to TRBJ2-5, with 7 positions matching TRBD2. Unmatched junction bases numbered 10, after V lost 6 bases and J lost 0 bases. CDR3 length: 15 residues. Germline CDR1 is DFQATT and CDR2 is SNEGSKA (reference sequence). The chain's CDR3 is CSANDLAEYQETQYF. For the CDR3, the DNA is TGCAGTGCGAACGACCTAGCGGAGTACCAAGAGACCCAGTACTTC.

The chain links TRBV18 to TRBJ2-2; a possible D gene is TRBD2 (6 bases). CDR3 length equals 16 residues. Germline lookup yields CDR1 KGHSH and CDR2 LQKENI. V lost 3 bases and J lost 3, with 14 bases in between. CDR3 region: CASSPLRREHTGELFF. CDR3 nucleotide sequence: TGTGCCAGCTCACCCCTGCGGAGGGAGCACACCGGGGAGCTGTTTTTT. Full variable domain (missing parts from reference TRBV18 and TRBJ2-2): NAGVMQNPRHLVRRRGQEARLRCSPMKGHSHVYWYRQLPEEGLKFMVYLQKENIIDESGMPKERFSAEFPKEGPSILRIQQVVRGDSAAYFCASSPLRREHTGELFFGEGSRLTVL.